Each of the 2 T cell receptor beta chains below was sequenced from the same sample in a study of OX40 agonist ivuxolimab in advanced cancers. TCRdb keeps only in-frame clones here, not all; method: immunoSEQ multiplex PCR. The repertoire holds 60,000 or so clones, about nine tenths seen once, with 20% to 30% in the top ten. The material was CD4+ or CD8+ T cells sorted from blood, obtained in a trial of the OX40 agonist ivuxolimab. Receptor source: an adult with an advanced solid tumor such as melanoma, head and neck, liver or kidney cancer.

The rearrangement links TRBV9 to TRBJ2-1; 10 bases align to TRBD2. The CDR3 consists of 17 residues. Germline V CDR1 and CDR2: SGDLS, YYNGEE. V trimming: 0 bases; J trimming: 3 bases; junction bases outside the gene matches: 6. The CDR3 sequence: CASSVDIAGGIYNEQFF. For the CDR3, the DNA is TGTGCCAGCAGCGTAGATATAGCGGGAGGAATCTACAATGAGCAGTTCTTC.

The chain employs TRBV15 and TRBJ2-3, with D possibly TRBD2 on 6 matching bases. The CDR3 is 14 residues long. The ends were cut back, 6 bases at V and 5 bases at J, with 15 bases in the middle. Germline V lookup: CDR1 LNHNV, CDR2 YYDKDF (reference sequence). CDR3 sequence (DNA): TGTGCCACCAGGGTAACGGGAGAAGGAGATACGCAGTATTTT. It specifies CATRVTGEGDTQYF.